This paragraph covers one TCR beta chain sequence. This sample is drawn from a study of blood T cell repertoires in COVID-19. The J segment lost 1 base and the V segment lost 5 bases, leaving 9 bases of the junction unmatched. The germline gives CDR1 SGHNT, CDR2 YYREEE (reference sequence). The CDR3 totals 15 residues. Profiled with immunoSEQ multiplex PCR; TCRdb holds only in-frame clones, not every one. The sample holds about 150,000 clones; around 90% are singletons and the top ten take 3.5% to 4.5%. The origin of this receptor is a woman aged 40 to 49 who had been exposed to COVID-19. Specimen: PBMCs or T cells enriched from blood (not recorded which). V is TRBV5-4 and J is TRBJ2-7, with 7 bases matching TRBD2. The CDR3 loop reads CASRPGGGKSYEQYF. The CDR3 DNA is TGTGCCAGCAGACCCGGGGGAGGGAAGTCCTACGAGCAGTACTTC. The variable domain in full, with the rest retrieved from reference TRBV5-4 and TRBJ2-7, is ETGVTQSPTHLIKTRGQQVTLRCSSQSGHNTVSWYQQALGQGPQFIFQYYREEENGRGNFPPRFSGLQFPNYSSELNVNALELDDSALYLCASRPGGGKSYEQYFGPGTRLTVT.